This entry lists 3 T cell receptor beta chains sequenced from one sample in a study of blood T cell repertoires in COVID-19. Libraries were prepared by immunoSEQ multiplex PCR; TCRdb keeps only in-frame clonotypes and omits some of them. The data hold approximately 100,000 clones, with approximately 88% observed a single time. Sequenced input: peripheral blood. Source of these receptors: a woman aged 55-69 years with acute or convalescent COVID-19.

The chain joins TRBV28 to TRBJ2-2; a weak D match, TRBD2 (5 bases). The V end was cut by 5 bases, the J end by 3 bases, with 10 bases between. Germline CDR1 is MDHEN and CDR2 is SYDVKM. The CDR3 covers 14 residues. The CDR3 DNA reads TGTGCCAGCAGTCCGTCGGGGTACACCGGGGAGCTGTTTTTT. Translated: CASSPSGYTGELFF.

The chain carries TRBV9 and TRBJ2-1; 11 nucleotides agree with TRBD2. The CDR3 has 14 amino acids. Trimming cost V 6 bases and J 8 bases; bases outside gene matches: 7. Germline V gene sequence: CDR1 SGDLS, CDR2 YYNGEE. Written as DNA, the CDR3 is TGTGCCAGCACCGAGACTAGCGGGATTCATGAGCAGTTCTTC. Translation: CASTETSGIHEQFF.

The chain combines TRBV10-2 with TRBJ1-1; 7 nucleotides line up with TRBD1. The germline V gene encodes CDR1 WSHSY and CDR2 SAAADI. CDR3 length: 16 residues. Germline trimming cut 1 base from V and 3 bases from J; bases unmatched to any gene: 8. In DNA, the CDR3 is TGCGCCAGCAGTGAGTGGAAGGGACAGACGTACACTGAAGCTTTCTTT. Translation: CASSEWKGQTYTEAFF.